This is a list of T cell receptor beta chains from one sample in a study of response to subunit inactivated influenza vaccine. TCRdb passed the RT-PCR reads through MiXCR, listing each CDR3 protein once. The profile shows 650,000 to 800,000 distinct CDR3 sequences, around 14% of them singletons. The sequencing used PBMCs from blood, collected 14 to 15 days before vaccination. These receptors all stem from a man aged 45-65 years who received an inactivated influenza vaccine. The CDR3 runs from the conserved cysteine through the conserved F or W. A D gene is named only where the DNA matches it firmly. Clone size, where shown, is once, few, many, or a class for clones that have expanded.

v_call: TRBV27; j_call: TRBJ2-7; clone_size: .; d_call: TRBD1; cdr3_aa: CASSPGTAPGYEQYF; cdr3_nt: TGTGCCAGCAGTCCAGGGACAGCACCAGGTTACGAGCAGTACTTC
v_call: TRBV4-2; j_call: TRBJ1-1; clone_size: many; d_call: .; cdr3_aa: CASSQGGVGTEAFF; cdr3_nt: TGTGCCAGCAGCCAAGGAGGGGTGGGAACTGAAGCTTTCTTT
v_call: TRBV7-9; j_call: TRBJ2-1; clone_size: many; d_call: TRBD1; cdr3_aa: CASSSRDRPYNEQFF; cdr3_nt: TGTGCCAGCAGCTCCCGGGACAGACCTTACAATGAGCAGTTCTTC
v_call: TRBV5-1; j_call: TRBJ2-1; clone_size: .; d_call: .; cdr3_aa: CASSLVPGVSYNEQFF; cdr3_nt: TGCGCCAGCAGCTTGGTGCCGGGAGTCTCCTACAATGAGCAGTTCTTC
v_call: TRBV7-2; j_call: TRBJ2-1; clone_size: many; d_call: TRBD2; cdr3_aa: CASSAGGGSSYNEQFF; cdr3_nt: TGTGCCAGCAGCGCCGGCGGCGGGAGCTCCTACAATGAGCAGTTCTTC
v_call: TRBV20-1; j_call: TRBJ1-1; clone_size: .; d_call: TRBD1; cdr3_aa: CSARGTGRNTEAFF; cdr3_nt: TGCAGTGCTAGAGGGACAGGGAGGAACACTGAAGCTTTCTTT
v_call: TRBV12-3/TRBV12-4; j_call: TRBJ1-6; clone_size: many; d_call: .; cdr3_aa: CASRELDPGPLHF; cdr3_nt: TGTGCCAGCAGGGAACTTGACCCAGGACCCCTCCACTTT
v_call: TRBV4-1; j_call: TRBJ2-5; clone_size: .; d_call: .; cdr3_aa: CASSQAGREETQYF; cdr3_nt: TGCGCCAGCAGCCAAGCGGGCAGGGAAGAGACCCAGTACTTC
v_call: TRBV7-2; j_call: TRBJ1-2; clone_size: .; d_call: .; cdr3_aa: CASSRGTNYGYTF; cdr3_nt: TGTGCCAGCAGCAGGGGAACTAACTATGGCTACACCTTC
v_call: TRBV11-2; j_call: TRBJ2-7; clone_size: .; d_call: .; cdr3_aa: CASSEDPLGHEQYF; cdr3_nt: TGTGCCAGCAGCGAGGACCCACTGGGACACGAGCAGTACTTC
v_call: TRBV7-8; j_call: TRBJ1-1; clone_size: few; d_call: .; cdr3_aa: CASSLGGGNVNTEAFF; cdr3_nt: TGTGCCAGCAGCTTAGGCGGAGGGAATGTCAACACTGAAGCTTTCTTT
v_call: TRBV20-1; j_call: TRBJ2-7; clone_size: few; d_call: TRBD2; cdr3_aa: CSARKREGLYEQYF; cdr3_nt: TGCAGTGCTAGGAAGCGGGAGGGCCTGTACGAGCAGTACTTC
v_call: TRBV28; j_call: TRBJ2-2; clone_size: .; d_call: TRBD2; cdr3_aa: CASRRHLGLAANTGELFF; cdr3_nt: TGTGCCAGCAGGCGTCACCTGGGACTAGCGGCGAACACCGGGGAGCTGTTTTTT
v_call: TRBV27; j_call: TRBJ2-6; clone_size: many; d_call: .; cdr3_aa: CASSLLSGANVLTF; cdr3_nt: TGTGCCAGCAGTTTGCTCTCTGGGGCCAACGTCCTGACTTTC
v_call: TRBV7-6; j_call: TRBJ2-5; clone_size: .; d_call: TRBD2; cdr3_aa: CASSPLSGGSQETQYF; cdr3_nt: TGTGCCAGCAGCCCACTCAGCGGGGGGTCCCAAGAGACCCAGTACTTC
v_call: TRBV5-1; j_call: TRBJ2-5; clone_size: many; d_call: .; cdr3_aa: CASSQAPENLETQYF; cdr3_nt: TGCGCCAGCAGCCAAGCACCTGAGAACCTAGAGACCCAGTACTTC
v_call: TRBV30; j_call: TRBJ2-1; clone_size: few; d_call: .; cdr3_aa: CAWTSTYNEQFF; cdr3_nt: TGTGCCTGGACTAGCACCTACAATGAGCAGTTCTTC
v_call: TRBV28; j_call: TRBJ1-1; clone_size: .; d_call: .; cdr3_aa: CASTDVLEAFF; cdr3_nt: TGTGCCAGCACCGATGTCCTAGAAGCTTTCTTT
v_call: TRBV18; j_call: TRBJ2-4; clone_size: many; d_call: .; cdr3_aa: CASSPGGDPGKNIQYF; cdr3_nt: TGTGCCAGCTCACCGGGCGGGGATCCGGGCAAAAACATTCAGTACTTC
v_call: TRBV30; j_call: TRBJ2-7; clone_size: few; d_call: TRBD2; cdr3_aa: CAWTSGGSFYEQYF; cdr3_nt: TGTGCCTGGACCTCGGGCGGGAGTTTCTACGAGCAGTACTTC
v_call: TRBV20-1; j_call: TRBJ2-2; clone_size: few; d_call: .; cdr3_aa: CSAASGNTGELFF; cdr3_nt: TGCAGTGCTGCAAGCGGGAACACCGGGGAGCTGTTTTTT
v_call: TRBV21-1; j_call: TRBJ2-3; clone_size: few; d_call: .; cdr3_aa: CASRNKITPSGFTDTQYF; cdr3_nt: TGTGCCAGCAGGAATAAGATAACCCCGTCCGGGTTCACAGATACGCAGTATTTT
v_call: TRBV30; j_call: TRBJ2-1; clone_size: .; d_call: TRBD1; cdr3_aa: CAWSRDRGLRSYNEQFF; cdr3_nt: TGTGCCTGGAGCCGGGACAGGGGGCTACGCTCCTACAATGAGCAGTTCTTC
v_call: TRBV11-2; j_call: TRBJ2-7; clone_size: few; d_call: .; cdr3_aa: CASSLPGTSSYEQYF; cdr3_nt: TGTGCCAGCAGCTTACCGGGGACTTCATCCTACGAGCAGTACTTC
v_call: TRBV28; j_call: TRBJ2-7; clone_size: few; d_call: .; cdr3_aa: CASSFFSFRAYEVYEQYF; cdr3_nt: TGTGCCAGCAGTTTCTTCTCCTTCCGGGCCTACGAGGTCTACGAGCAGTACTTC
v_call: TRBV14; j_call: TRBJ2-2; clone_size: few; d_call: TRBD2; cdr3_aa: CASSQKAGLNTGELFF; cdr3_nt: TGTGCCAGCAGCCAAAAAGCGGGGCTTAACACCGGGGAGCTGTTTTTT
v_call: TRBV6-2/TRBV6-3; j_call: TRBJ2-1; clone_size: .; d_call: .; cdr3_aa: CASSIGPWGQFF; cdr3_nt: TGTGCCAGCAGTATCGGTCCTTGGGGTCAGTTCTTC
v_call: TRBV15; j_call: TRBJ2-7; clone_size: few; d_call: .; cdr3_aa: CATSRDVTYEQYF; cdr3_nt: TGTGCCACCAGCAGAGATGTCACTTACGAGCAGTACTTC
v_call: TRBV7-2; j_call: TRBJ2-2; clone_size: few; d_call: .; cdr3_aa: CASSFVRQSGELFF; cdr3_nt: TGTGCCAGCAGCTTTGTCCGCCAGTCCGGGGAGCTGTTTTTT
v_call: TRBV12-3/TRBV12-4; j_call: TRBJ1-2; clone_size: .; d_call: .; cdr3_aa: CASRNTLINYTF; cdr3_nt: TGTGCCAGCAGGAATACACTGATCAACTACACCTTC
v_call: TRBV6-5; j_call: TRBJ1-5; clone_size: few; d_call: .; cdr3_aa: CASSSTGIYQPQHF; cdr3_nt: TGTGCCAGCAGTTCGACAGGTATATATCAGCCCCAGCATTTT
v_call: TRBV5-1; j_call: TRBJ2-2; clone_size: few; d_call: .; cdr3_aa: CASSLEGKRTGELFF; cdr3_nt: TGCGCCAGCAGCTTGGAGGGGAAGAGGACCGGGGAGCTGTTTTTT
v_call: TRBV5-1; j_call: TRBJ2-5; clone_size: .; d_call: .; cdr3_aa: CASSLGHTQETQYF; cdr3_nt: TGCGCCAGCAGCTTGGGACACACACAAGAGACCCAGTACTTC
v_call: TRBV12-3/TRBV12-4; j_call: TRBJ2-7; clone_size: .; d_call: .; cdr3_aa: CASSLGGSFYEQYF; cdr3_nt: TGTGCCAGCAGTTTAGGTGGCAGCTTTTACGAGCAGTACTTC
v_call: TRBV20-1; j_call: TRBJ2-6; clone_size: few; d_call: .; cdr3_aa: CSAKTSSGANVLTF; cdr3_nt: TGCAGTGCCAAGACTAGTTCTGGGGCCAACGTCCTGACTTTC
v_call: TRBV20-1; j_call: TRBJ2-3; clone_size: .; d_call: .; cdr3_aa: CSARPVAPLIADTQYF; cdr3_nt: TGCAGTGCTAGACCCGTAGCCCCCCTTATAGCAGATACGCAGTATTTT
v_call: TRBV2; j_call: TRBJ2-1; clone_size: few; d_call: .; cdr3_aa: CASSEFLSSYNEQFF; cdr3_nt: TGTGCCAGCAGTGAATTTCTGAGCTCCTACAATGAGCAGTTCTTC
v_call: TRBV28; j_call: TRBJ2-7; clone_size: .; d_call: .; cdr3_aa: CASSPIGPGRKGYEQYF; cdr3_nt: TGTGCCAGCAGCCCTATTGGTCCAGGGCGAAAAGGCTACGAGCAGTACTTC
v_call: TRBV5-1; j_call: TRBJ2-2; clone_size: many; d_call: .; cdr3_aa: CASSLMSQTGELFF; cdr3_nt: TGCGCCAGCAGCTTGATGAGTCAAACCGGGGAGCTGTTTTTT
v_call: TRBV30; j_call: TRBJ1-2; clone_size: few; d_call: .; cdr3_aa: CAWSGARGSNYGYTF; cdr3_nt: TGTGCCTGGAGTGGCGCCAGGGGCTCTAACTATGGCTACACCTTC